The 24 T cell receptor beta chains below all came from one sample that was sequenced in a study of regulatory T cells in long-lasting Graves disease (dated by TCRdb to the early 2020s). Receptors were amplified or captured by multiplex PCR. Sequencer: Illumina HiSeq 4000. iRepertoire HTBI primers and Arm-PCR amplification of CDR3 regions were used to construct TCR beta libraries. The raw public reads went through TCRdb reprocessing: fastp at Q25, MiXCR clone calling, in-frame beta chains kept. A single entry per CDR3 protein holds the most common genes and DNA from its merged rows. The table for this sample lists roughly 410,000 distinct CDR3 sequences; over 12% of them were counted only once. The ten most abundant clones make up approximately 7.8% of the sample. This specimen's time point label, per the study, means: newly diagnosed GD, antithyroid drugs for less than 3 months. For both TCR sequencing and RNA sequencing, RNA was extracted from PBMCs using TRIzol.

This sample was also put to use in a study of T cells in Graves' hyperthyroidism and ophthalmopathy.

Sequencing used peripheral blood mononuclear cells (PBMCs), obtained at new diagnosis, from a patient treated with antithyroid drugs. The receptors come from a woman in her 40s with Graves disease. Donor details come from another sample of the same person, matched by shared clones.

The genes are TRBV7-2 and TRBJ1-2, with 9 nucleotides matching TRBD1. CDR1 and CDR2 from the germline V gene are SGHTA and FQGNSA. The CDR3 is 15 amino acids. J was trimmed by 8 bases and V by 1 base; bases with no gene match: 8. In nucleotides, the CDR3 is TGTGCCAGCAGCTTAGGAATTCCGGGACAGGGAGGCTACACCTTC. Translating it yields CASSLGIPGQGGYTF.

This clonotype was counted at least ten times. The genes are TRBV11-3 and TRBJ2-7; 11 bases are a match to TRBD1. Trimming cost V 3 bases and J 4 bases; bases outside gene matches: 5. Germline CDR1 SGHNT, CDR2 YENEEA. This CDR3 contains 15 residues. The CDR3 bases are TGTGCCAGCAGCTTTCGGACAGGGGGCGAATACGAGCAGTACTTC. Translation gives CASSFRTGGEYEQYF.

The chain couples TRBV6-2 or TRBV6-3 to TRBJ1-3; TRBD1 might be the D (6 bases). Germline loops: CDR1 MNHEY, CDR2 SVGEGT. This CDR3 has 14 residues. Deletions cut 6 bases from V and 0 bases from J, with 9 bases between. The CDR3 loop reads CASSVDSSGNTIYF. The CDR3 coding sequence is TGTGCCAGCAGCGTGGACAGCTCTGGAAACACCATATATTTT.

The table lists this clonotype with many counts. Relative to the germline gene, one junction end is altered; a read error may explain this. The CDR3 reads CASSFSGRASNNEQFF. DNA of the CDR3: TGTGCCAGCAGCTTTAGCGGGAGGGCCTCCAACAATGAGCAGTTCTTC. The chain recombines TRBV11-1 with TRBJ2-1; 11 nucleotides agree with TRBD2. Germline values: CDR1 SGHAT, CDR2 FQDESV (reference sequence). This CDR3 has 16 residues.

Ten or more counts support this clonotype. CDR3 sequence: CASSKQGGYGYTF. DNA for the CDR3: TGTGCCAGCAGTAAGCAGGGAGGGTATGGCTACACCTTC. The chain recombines TRBV2 with TRBJ1-2, with TRBD1 as a possible D gene (5 bases). Germline assignment: CDR1 SNHLY and CDR2 FYNNEI. The CDR3 spans 13 residues. Trimming cost V 5 bases and J 5 bases, with 12 bases left between them.

This clonotype was found a few times. The rearrangement links TRBV5-1 to TRBJ2-5; D might be TRBD1 (5 bases). The germline V and J ends were trimmed by 4 bases and 4 bases, with 11 bases remaining between them. Germline V gene sequence: CDR1 SGHRS, CDR2 YFSETQ. This CDR3 is 13 amino acids long. The CDR3 DNA follows: TGCGCCAGCAGCAGCGCCCAGGGAGAGACCCAGTACTTC. Translated: CASSSAQGETQYF.

This clonotype has just a few counts. This chain joins TRBV5-1 and TRBJ2-2; maybe TRBD2 (6 bases). Trimming left V 4 bases short and J 1 base short, with 11 bases between. The CDR3 has 15 amino acids. In germline, CDR1 is SGHRS, CDR2 YFSETQ. The DNA of the CDR3 is TGCGCCAGCAGCCTCCGGGACTTGAACACCGGGGAGCTGTTTTTT. Translated, it gives CASSLRDLNTGELFF. Drawing the rest from reference TRBV5-1 and TRBJ2-2, the complete variable domain is KAGVTQTPRYLIKTRGQQVTLSCSPISGHRSVSWYQQTPGQGLQFLFEYFSETQRNKGNFPGRFSGRQFSNSRSEMNVSTLELGDSALYLCASSLRDLNTGELFFGEGSRLTVL.

V and J are TRBV10-2 and TRBJ2-3; the D gene is possibly TRBD2 (6 bases). V was trimmed by 0 bases and J by 0 bases, leaving 19 bases between them. Per germline, CDR1 WSHSY and CDR2 SAAADI. CDR3 size: 19 residues. CDR3 in amino acids: CASSESRVVRDPSTDTQYF. The CDR3 DNA sequence: TGCGCCAGCAGTGAGTCGAGGGTAGTGCGGGACCCTAGCACAGATACGCAGTATTTT.

This clonotype occurred a few times. In this CDR3 the conserved last residue, phenylalanine or tryptophan, is missing, so a read error is likely. The V and J genes are TRBV5-1 and TRBJ1-1; no clear D gene. Germline values: CDR1 SGHRS, CDR2 YFSETQ. There are 13 residues in the CDR3. V was trimmed by 4 bases and J by 4 bases, leaving 11 bases between them. CDR3 in amino acids: CASSPGPGTEAFL. In DNA form, the CDR3 reads TGCGCCAGCAGCCCGGGCCCGGGCACTGAAGCTTTCCTT.

This clonotype was seen at least ten times. The chain recombines TRBV6-1 with TRBJ1-1; 7 nucleotides line up with TRBD1. This CDR3 is built from 15 residues. Unmatched junction bases numbered 11, after V lost 3 bases and J lost 7 bases. Germline V lookup: CDR1 MNHNS, CDR2 SASEGT. This CDR3 reads CASSDVSRGEGEAFF. The CDR3 bases are TGTGCCAGCAGTGATGTGTCCAGGGGGGAAGGTGAAGCTTTCTTT.

As concerns this clonotype: This sequence may be a read error, since a much larger clone differs from it by one base. Because it lacks the conserved phenylalanine or tryptophan at the end, this CDR3 is likely a read error. The V call is TRBV28, the J call TRBJ2-1, with 11 bases identical to TRBD2. Trimming at V came to 5 bases and at J to 2 bases, leaving 8 bases not matched to a gene. The CDR3 consists of 17 residues. Per the germline V gene, CDR1 is MDHEN and CDR2 is SYDVKM. The CDR3 spells CASSKSLSGRAYNEQFL. The CDR3 DNA is TGTGCCAGCAGTAAATCACTTAGCGGGAGGGCCTACAATGAGCAGTTCCTC.

This clonotype appeared many times. This chain uses TRBV30 with TRBJ1-5; 7 bases match TRBD1. The CDR3 has 12 residues. Germline V lookup: CDR1 GTSNPN, CDR2 SVGIG (reference sequence). Germline trimming cut 0 bases from V and 9 bases from J; bases unmatched to any gene: 2. The CDR3 nucleotides read TGTGCCTGGAGTGTACAGGGGTCGCCCCAGCATTTT. Translation: CAWSVQGSPQHF. Based on the CDR3 plus reference TRBV30 and TRBJ1-5, the full variable domain is SQTIHQWPATLVQPVGSPLSLECTVEGTSNPNLYWYRQAAGRGLQLLFYSVGIGQISSEVPQNLSASRPQDRQFILSSKKLLLSDSGFYLCAWSVQGSPQHFGDGTRLSIL.

This clonotype was detected ten times or more. J is TRBJ2-1 and V is TRBV9; D gene uncertain. V gave up 0 bases and J gave up 4 bases, with 2 bases separating them. Germline V gene sequence: CDR1 SGDLS, CDR2 YYNGEE. This CDR3 is built from 12 residues. The CDR3 loop is CASSVEYNEQFF. In nucleotides, the CDR3 is TGTGCCAGCAGCGTAGAGTACAATGAGCAGTTCTTC.

The V gene is TRBV11-2, the J gene TRBJ2-1; 11 bases fit TRBD2. CDR3 size: 17 residues. After removal of 0 bases from V and 9 bases from J, the junction contained 10 bases not matched to a gene. From germline, CDR1 is SGHAT and CDR2 FQNNGV. CDR3 loop: CASSLDHLRLAGTEQFF. The CDR3 coding sequence is TGTGCCAGCAGCTTAGATCATTTGAGACTAGCGGGGACTGAGCAGTTCTTC.

This clonotype was picked up many times. V gene TRBV18 combines with J gene TRBJ2-1; a possible D gene is TRBD2 (5 bases). Germline loops: CDR1 KGHSH, CDR2 LQKENI. CDR3 size: 13 residues. With 4 bases removed from V and 9 bases from J, the gap between germline ends came to 13 bases. The CDR3 DNA follows: TGTGCCAGCTCACGAGGGCGGTGGGGTGAGCAGTTCTTC. As protein: CASSRGRWGEQFF.

This clonotype showed up many times. The chain employs TRBV2 and TRBJ2-2; D may be TRBD1 (6 bases). This CDR3 has 17 residues. V lost 5 bases and J 2 bases, leaving 18 bases between the germline ends. Germline CDR1 and CDR2: SNHLY and FYNNEI. CDR3 coding DNA: TGTGCCAGCAGTCCTACAGGGCTCGCAGTTAACACCGGGGAGCTGTTTTTT. Protein sequence: CASSPTGLAVNTGELFF. Variable domain in full (rest from reference TRBV2 and TRBJ2-2): EPEVTQTPSHQVTQMGQEVILRCVPISNHLYFYWYRQILGQKVEFLVSFYNNEISEKSEIFDDQFSVERPDGSNFTLKIRSTKLEDSAMYFCASSPTGLAVNTGELFFGEGSRLTVL.

The chain recombines TRBV4-1 with TRBJ2-1, with 7 positions matching TRBD2. CDR3 length: 16 residues. Per the germline V gene, CDR1 is MGHRA and CDR2 is YSYEKL. Trimming at V came to 1 base and at J to 4 bases, leaving 7 bases not matched to a gene. CDR3 loop: CASSQGRLGRYNEQFF. The CDR3 DNA is TGCGCCAGCAGCCAAGGGCGACTCGGGAGGTACAATGAGCAGTTCTTC.

The gene calls are TRBV9 and TRBJ1-6; TRBD1 aligns across 7 bases. Per germline, CDR1 SGDLS and CDR2 YYNGEE. This CDR3 is 17 amino acids long. J lost 5 bases, V lost 2 bases, and 10 bases had no gene match. The CDR3 sequence: CASSVGYTGQNNSPLHF. The CDR3 DNA sequence: TGTGCCAGCAGCGTTGGTTATACGGGACAGAATAATTCACCCCTCCACTTT.

This chain links TRBV11-2 with TRBJ2-3; TRBD2 aligns across 9 bases. Per germline, CDR1 SGHAT and CDR2 FQNNGV. This CDR3 is 21 amino acids long. With 5 bases clipped from V and 1 base from J, the junction kept 22 bases outside the gene matches. The CDR3 DNA reads as TGTGCCAGCAGCATGGAAGCGGTAGCGGGAGAGGCCGGCGCACGCACAGATACGCAGTATTTT. Translating it yields CASSMEAVAGEAGARTDTQYF.

The table lists this clonotype with many counts. J is TRBJ2-1 and V is TRBV19; D is undetermined. The CDR3 has 12 amino acids. The V gene lost 6 bases and the J gene lost 0 bases, with 3 bases spanning the gap. From germline, CDR1 is LNHDA and CDR2 SQIVND (reference sequence). Here the CDR3 DNA reads TGTGCCAGTAGGCACTCCTACAATGAGCAGTTCTTC. Its protein product is CASRHSYNEQFF.

This clonotype was counted at least ten times. The chain couples TRBV2 to TRBJ1-5; 7 bases agree with TRBD1. The CDR3 has 13 amino acids. J gave up 5 bases and V 3 bases, and 1 base lay outside the gene matches. CDR1 and CDR2 from the germline V gene are SNHLY and FYNNEI. The CDR3 loop reads CASSDRGYQPQHF. For the CDR3, the DNA is TGTGCCAGCAGTGACAGGGGGTATCAGCCCCAGCATTTT.

The sample holds many counts of this clonotype. The chain carries TRBV15 and TRBJ1-4, with D hard to call. Germline V gene sequence: CDR1 LNHNV, CDR2 YYDKDF (reference sequence). This CDR3 comprises 12 residues. V lost 5 bases and J 5 bases, leaving 6 bases between the germline ends. The CDR3 coding sequence is TGTGCCACCAGCCAATCGAATGAAAAACTGTTTTTT. Its translation is CATSQSNEKLFF.

Ten or more counts support this clonotype. The J gene is TRBJ1-1, the V gene TRBV12-3 or TRBV12-4; 7 bases agree with TRBD1. Trimming took 8 bases from V and 1 from J; bases not matched to a gene: 7. The CDR3 consists of 14 residues. CDR3 DNA sequence: TGTGCCAGCCGGAGGGGGCTAGGGAACACTGAAGCTTTCTTT. Its protein product is CASRRGLGNTEAFF.

The chain carries TRBV12-5 and TRBJ2-2; D unclear. Germline CDR1 is LGHNT and CDR2 is FRNRAP. This CDR3 is built from 15 residues. V lost 2 bases and J 3 bases, leaving 10 bases between the germline ends. CDR3 sequence (DNA): TGTGCTAGTGGTTTGCGCTTACGGGACACCGGGGAGCTGTTTTTT. Translating it yields CASGLRLRDTGELFF. Together with reference TRBV12-5 and TRBJ2-2, the CDR3 gives the full variable domain: DARVTQTPRHKVTEMGQEVTMRCQPILGHNTVFWYRQTMMQGLELLAYFRNRAPLDDSGMPKDRFSAEMPDATLATLKIQPSEPRDSAVYFCASGLRLRDTGELFFGEGSRLTVL.